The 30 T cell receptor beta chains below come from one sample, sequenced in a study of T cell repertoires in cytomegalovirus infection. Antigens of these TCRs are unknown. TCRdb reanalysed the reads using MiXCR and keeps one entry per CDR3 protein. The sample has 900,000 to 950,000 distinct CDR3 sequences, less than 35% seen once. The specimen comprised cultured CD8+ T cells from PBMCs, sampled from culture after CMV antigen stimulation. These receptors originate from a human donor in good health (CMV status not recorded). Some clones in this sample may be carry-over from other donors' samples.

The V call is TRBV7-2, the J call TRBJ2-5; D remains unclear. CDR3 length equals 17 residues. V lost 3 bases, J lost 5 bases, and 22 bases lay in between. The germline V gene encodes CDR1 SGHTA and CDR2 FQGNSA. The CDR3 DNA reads TGTGCCAGCAGCTTGACGGCGGCTCTCCCTGTATGGGAGACCCAGTACTTC. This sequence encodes CASSLTAALPVWETQYF.

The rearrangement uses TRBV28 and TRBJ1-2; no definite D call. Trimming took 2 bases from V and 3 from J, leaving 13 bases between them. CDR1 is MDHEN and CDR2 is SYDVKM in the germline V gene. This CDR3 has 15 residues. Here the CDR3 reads CASSLGLVFHYGYTF. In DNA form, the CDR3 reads TGTGCCAGCAGTTTAGGTCTCGTTTTCCACTATGGCTACACCTTC.

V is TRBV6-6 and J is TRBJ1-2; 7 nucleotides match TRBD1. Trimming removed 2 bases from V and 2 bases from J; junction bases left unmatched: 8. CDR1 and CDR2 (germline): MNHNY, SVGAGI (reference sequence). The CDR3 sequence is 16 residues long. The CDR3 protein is CASSYQVRQGNYGYTF. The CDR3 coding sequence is TGTGCCAGCAGTTACCAAGTCCGACAGGGAAACTATGGCTACACCTTC.

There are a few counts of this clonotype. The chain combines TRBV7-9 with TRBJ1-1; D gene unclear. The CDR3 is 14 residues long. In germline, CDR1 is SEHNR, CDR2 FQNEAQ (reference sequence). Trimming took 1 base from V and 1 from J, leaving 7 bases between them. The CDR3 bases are TGTGCCAGCAGCTTAGAGGACTGGAACACTGAAGCTTTCTTT. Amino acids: CASSLEDWNTEAFF.

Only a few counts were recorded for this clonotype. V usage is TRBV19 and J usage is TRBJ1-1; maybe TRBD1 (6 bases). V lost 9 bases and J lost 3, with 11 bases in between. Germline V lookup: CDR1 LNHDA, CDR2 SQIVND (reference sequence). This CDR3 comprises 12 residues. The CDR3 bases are TGTGCCAGCCGACAGGACTACACTGAAGCTTTCTTT. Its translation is CASRQDYTEAFF.

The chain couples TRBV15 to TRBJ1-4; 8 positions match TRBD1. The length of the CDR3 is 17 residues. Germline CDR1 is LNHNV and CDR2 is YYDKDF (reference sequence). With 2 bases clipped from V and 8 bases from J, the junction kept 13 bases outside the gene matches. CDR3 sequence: CATSRRAGDRLDEKLFF. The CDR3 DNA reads TGTGCCACCAGCAGACGAGCAGGGGACAGGCTCGACGAAAAACTGTTTTTT.

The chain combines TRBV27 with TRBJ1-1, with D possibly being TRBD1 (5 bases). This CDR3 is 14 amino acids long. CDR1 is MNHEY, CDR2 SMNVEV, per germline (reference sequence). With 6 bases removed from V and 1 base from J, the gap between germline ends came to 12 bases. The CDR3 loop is CASSPNTGNTEAFF. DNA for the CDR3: TGTGCCAGCAGCCCGAATACAGGGAACACTGAAGCTTTCTTT.

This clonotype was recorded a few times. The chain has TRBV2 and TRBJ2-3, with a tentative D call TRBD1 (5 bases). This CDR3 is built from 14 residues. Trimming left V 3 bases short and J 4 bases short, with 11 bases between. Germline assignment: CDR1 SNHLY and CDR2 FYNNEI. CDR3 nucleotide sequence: TGTGCCAGCAGTGAGCTCAGGGTGTCAGATACGCAGTATTTT. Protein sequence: CASSELRVSDTQYF. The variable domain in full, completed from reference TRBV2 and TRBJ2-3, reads EPEVTQTPSHQVTQMGQEVILRCVPISNHLYFYWYRQILGQKVEFLVSFYNNEISEKSEIFDDQFSVERPDGSNFTLKIRSTKLEDSAMYFCASSELRVSDTQYFGPGTRLTVL.

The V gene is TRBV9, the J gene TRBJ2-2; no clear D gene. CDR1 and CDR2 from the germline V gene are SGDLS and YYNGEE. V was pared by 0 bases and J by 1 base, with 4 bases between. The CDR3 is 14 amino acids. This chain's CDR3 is CASSVALNTGELFF. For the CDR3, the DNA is TGTGCCAGCAGCGTAGCTCTGAACACCGGGGAGCTGTTTTTT.

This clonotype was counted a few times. CDR3 region: CASSEAQRAMNTEAFF. The CDR3 DNA is TGTGCCAGCAGTGAAGCACAGAGGGCAATGAACACTGAAGCTTTCTTT. V is TRBV2 and J is TRBJ1-1; D uncertain. Trimming took 0 bases from V and 0 from J, leaving 11 bases between them. Germline lookup yields CDR1 SNHLY and CDR2 FYNNEI. CDR3 length equals 16 residues.

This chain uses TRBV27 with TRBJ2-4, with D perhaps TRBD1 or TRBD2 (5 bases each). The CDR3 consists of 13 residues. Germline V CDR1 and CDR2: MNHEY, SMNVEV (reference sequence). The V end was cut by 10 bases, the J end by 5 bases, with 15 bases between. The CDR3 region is CATLGAEENIQYF. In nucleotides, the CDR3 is TGTGCCACCCTAGGGGCGGAGGAAAACATTCAGTACTTC.

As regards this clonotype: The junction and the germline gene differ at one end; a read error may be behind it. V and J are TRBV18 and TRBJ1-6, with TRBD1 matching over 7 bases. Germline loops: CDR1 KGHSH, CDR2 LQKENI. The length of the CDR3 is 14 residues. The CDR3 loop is CVSSTGFYNSPLHF. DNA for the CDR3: TGTGTCAGCTCGACAGGGTTCTATAATTCACCCCTCCACTTT.

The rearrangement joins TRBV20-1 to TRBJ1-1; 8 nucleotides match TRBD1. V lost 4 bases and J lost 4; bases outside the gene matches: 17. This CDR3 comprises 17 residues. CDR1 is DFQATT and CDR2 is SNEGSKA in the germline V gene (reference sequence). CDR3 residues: CSATAQDRDVFPTEAFF. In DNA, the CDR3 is TGCAGTGCTACCGCCCAGGACAGGGATGTCTTCCCCACTGAAGCTTTCTTT.

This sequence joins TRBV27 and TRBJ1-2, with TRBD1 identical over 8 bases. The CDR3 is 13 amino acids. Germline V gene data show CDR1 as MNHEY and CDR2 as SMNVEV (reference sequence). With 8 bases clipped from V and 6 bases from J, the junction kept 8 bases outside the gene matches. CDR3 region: CASGFTGGHGYTF. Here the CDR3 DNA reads TGTGCCAGCGGCTTTACAGGGGGACATGGCTACACCTTC.

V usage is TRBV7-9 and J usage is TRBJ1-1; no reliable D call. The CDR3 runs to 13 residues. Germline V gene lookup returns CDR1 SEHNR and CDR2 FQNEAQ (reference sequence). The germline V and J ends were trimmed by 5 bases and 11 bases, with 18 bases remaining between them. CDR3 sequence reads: CASSPVITLGAFF. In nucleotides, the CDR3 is TGTGCCAGCAGCCCCGTTATTACACTGGGGGCTTTCTTT.

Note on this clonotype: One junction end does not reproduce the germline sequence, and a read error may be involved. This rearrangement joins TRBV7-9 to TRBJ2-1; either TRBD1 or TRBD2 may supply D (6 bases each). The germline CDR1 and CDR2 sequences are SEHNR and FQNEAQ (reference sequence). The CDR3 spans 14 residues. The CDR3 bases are TGTGCCAACAGCTTAGGGGGGACTGGGAATGAGCAGTTCTTC. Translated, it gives CANSLGGTGNEQFF.

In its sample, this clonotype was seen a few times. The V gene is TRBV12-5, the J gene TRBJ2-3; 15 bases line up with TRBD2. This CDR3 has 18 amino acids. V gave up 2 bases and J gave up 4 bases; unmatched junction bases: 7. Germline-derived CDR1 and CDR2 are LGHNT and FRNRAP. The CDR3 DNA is TGTGCTAGTGGTTTGCAAGGACTAGCGGGGGGGGGTGCAGATACGCAGTATTTT. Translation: CASGLQGLAGGGADTQYF.

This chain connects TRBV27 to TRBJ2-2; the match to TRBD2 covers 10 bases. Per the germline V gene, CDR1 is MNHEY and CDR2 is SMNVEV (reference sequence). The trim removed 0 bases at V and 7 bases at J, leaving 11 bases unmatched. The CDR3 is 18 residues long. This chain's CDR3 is CASSLSWGGLAVRGELFF. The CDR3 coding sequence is TGTGCCAGCAGTTTATCGTGGGGAGGACTAGCGGTTCGCGGGGAGCTGTTTTTT.

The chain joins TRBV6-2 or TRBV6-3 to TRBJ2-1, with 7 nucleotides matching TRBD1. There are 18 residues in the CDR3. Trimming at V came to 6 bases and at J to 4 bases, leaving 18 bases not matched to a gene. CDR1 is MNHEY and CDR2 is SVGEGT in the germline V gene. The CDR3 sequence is CASRLLLNPGTVYNEQFF. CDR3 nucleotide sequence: TGTGCCAGCAGACTCCTTCTCAATCCCGGGACAGTTTACAATGAGCAGTTCTTC.

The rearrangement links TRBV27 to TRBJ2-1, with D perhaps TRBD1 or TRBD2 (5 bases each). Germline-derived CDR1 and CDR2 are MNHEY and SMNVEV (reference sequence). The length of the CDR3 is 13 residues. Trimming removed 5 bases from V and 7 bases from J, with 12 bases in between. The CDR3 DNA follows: TGTGCCAGCAGTGTGGGGGTGGGGAATGAGCAGTTCTTC. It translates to CASSVGVGNEQFF.

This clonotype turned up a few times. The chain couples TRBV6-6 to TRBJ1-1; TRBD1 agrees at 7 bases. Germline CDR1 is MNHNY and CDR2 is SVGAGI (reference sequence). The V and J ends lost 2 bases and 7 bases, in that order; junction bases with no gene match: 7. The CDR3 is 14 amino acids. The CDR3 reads CASSYRPGQIEAFF. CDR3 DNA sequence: TGTGCCAGCAGTTACCGCCCGGGACAGATTGAAGCTTTCTTT.

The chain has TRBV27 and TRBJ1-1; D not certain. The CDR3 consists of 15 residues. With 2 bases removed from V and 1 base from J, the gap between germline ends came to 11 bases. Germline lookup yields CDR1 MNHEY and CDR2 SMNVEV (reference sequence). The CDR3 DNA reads TGTGCCAGCAGTTTAGGCAGGTGGGGGAACACTGAAGCTTTCTTT. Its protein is CASSLGRWGNTEAFF.

The CDR3 protein is CASSDPRQGHQPQHF. CDR3 in DNA: TGTGCCAGCAGCGATCCCCGGCAGGGTCATCAGCCCCAGCATTTT. The V and J genes are TRBV7-9 and TRBJ1-5; the D gene is possibly TRBD1 (5 bases). The CDR3 totals 15 residues. The V end was cut by 5 bases, the J end by 5 bases, with 16 bases between. In germline, CDR1 is SEHNR, CDR2 FQNEAQ (reference sequence).

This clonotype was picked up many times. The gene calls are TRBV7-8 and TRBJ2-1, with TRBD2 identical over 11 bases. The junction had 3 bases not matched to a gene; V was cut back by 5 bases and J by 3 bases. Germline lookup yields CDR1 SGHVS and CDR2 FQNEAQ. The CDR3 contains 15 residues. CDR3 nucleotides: TGTGCCAGCAGCGGTAGCGGGGGGGGCTACAATGAGCAGTTCTTC. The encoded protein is CASSGSGGGYNEQFF.

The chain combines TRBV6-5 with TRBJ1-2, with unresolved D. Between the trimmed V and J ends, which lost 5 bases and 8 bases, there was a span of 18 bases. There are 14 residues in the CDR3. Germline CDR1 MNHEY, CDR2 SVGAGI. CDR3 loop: CASSLRTAVEGYTF. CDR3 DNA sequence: TGTGCCAGCAGTCTCCGGACGGCGGTGGAAGGCTACACCTTC.

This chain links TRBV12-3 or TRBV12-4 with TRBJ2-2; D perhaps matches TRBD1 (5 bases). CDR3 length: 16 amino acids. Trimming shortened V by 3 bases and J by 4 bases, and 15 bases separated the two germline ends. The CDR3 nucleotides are TGTGCCAGCAGTTTGATTCCAGGGTCCCCCACCGGGGAGCTGTTTTTT. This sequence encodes CASSLIPGSPTGELFF.

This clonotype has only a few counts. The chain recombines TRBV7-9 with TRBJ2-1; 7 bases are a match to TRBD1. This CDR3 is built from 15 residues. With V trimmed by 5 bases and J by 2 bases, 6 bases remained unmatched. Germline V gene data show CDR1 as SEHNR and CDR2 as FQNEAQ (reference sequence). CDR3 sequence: CASSARDRTYNEQFF. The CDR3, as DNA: TGTGCCAGCAGCGCTCGGGACAGAACCTACAATGAGCAGTTCTTC.

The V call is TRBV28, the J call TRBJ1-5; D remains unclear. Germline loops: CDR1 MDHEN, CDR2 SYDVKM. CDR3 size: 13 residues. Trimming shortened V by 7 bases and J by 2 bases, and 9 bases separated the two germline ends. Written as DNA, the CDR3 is TGTGCCAGCATGAGATTCCGCAATCAGCCCCAGCATTTT. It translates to CASMRFRNQPQHF.

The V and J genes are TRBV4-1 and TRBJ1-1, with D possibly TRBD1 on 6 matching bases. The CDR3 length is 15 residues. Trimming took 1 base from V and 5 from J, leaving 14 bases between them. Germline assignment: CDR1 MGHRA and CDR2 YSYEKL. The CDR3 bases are TGCGCCAGCAGCCAAGGAGGCAGGGGCGGAACTGAAGCTTTCTTT. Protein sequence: CASSQGGRGGTEAFF.

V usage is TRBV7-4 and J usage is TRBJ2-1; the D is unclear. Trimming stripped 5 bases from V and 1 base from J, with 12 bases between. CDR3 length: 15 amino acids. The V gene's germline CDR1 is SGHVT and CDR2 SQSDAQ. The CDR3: CASSRNGNSYNEQFF. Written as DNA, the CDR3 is TGTGCCAGCAGCCGAAATGGGAATTCCTACAATGAGCAGTTCTTC. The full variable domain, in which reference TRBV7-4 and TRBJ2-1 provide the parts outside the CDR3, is GAGVSQSPRYKVAKRGRDVALRCDSISGHVTLYWYRQTLGQGSEVLTYSQSDAQRDKSGRPSGRFSAERPERSVSTLKIQRTEQGDSAVYLCASSRNGNSYNEQFFGPGTRLTVL.